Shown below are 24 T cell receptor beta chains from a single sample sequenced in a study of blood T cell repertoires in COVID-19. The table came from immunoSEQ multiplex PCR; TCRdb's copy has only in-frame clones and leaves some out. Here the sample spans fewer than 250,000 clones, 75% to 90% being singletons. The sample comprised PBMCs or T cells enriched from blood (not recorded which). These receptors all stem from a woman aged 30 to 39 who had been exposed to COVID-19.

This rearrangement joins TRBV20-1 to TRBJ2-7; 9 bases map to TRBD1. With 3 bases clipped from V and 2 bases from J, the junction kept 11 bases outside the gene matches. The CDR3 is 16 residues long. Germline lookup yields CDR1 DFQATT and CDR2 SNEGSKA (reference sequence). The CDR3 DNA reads TGCAGTGCTAGTCCCTCGGGACAGGGAGTCCCCTACGAGCAGTACTTC. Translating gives CSASPSGQGVPYEQYF.

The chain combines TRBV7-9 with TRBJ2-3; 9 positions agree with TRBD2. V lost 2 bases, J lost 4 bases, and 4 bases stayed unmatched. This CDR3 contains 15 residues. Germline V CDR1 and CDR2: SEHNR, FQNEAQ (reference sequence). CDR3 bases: TGTGCCAGCAGCTTACCTAGCGGGGTGGCAGATACGCAGTATTTT. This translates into CASSLPSGVADTQYF.

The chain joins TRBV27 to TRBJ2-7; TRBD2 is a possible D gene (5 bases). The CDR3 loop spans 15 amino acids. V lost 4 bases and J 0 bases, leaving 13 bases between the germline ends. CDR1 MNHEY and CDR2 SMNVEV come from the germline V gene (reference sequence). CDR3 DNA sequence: TGTGCCAGCAGTTCATCGACGGGGATCTCCTACGAGCAGTACTTC. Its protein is CASSSSTGISYEQYF.

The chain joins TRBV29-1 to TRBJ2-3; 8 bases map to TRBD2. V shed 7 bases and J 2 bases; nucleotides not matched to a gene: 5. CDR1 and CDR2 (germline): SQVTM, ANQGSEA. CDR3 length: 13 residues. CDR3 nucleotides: TGCAGCGGCCGACTAGCGAACACAGATACGCAGTATTTT. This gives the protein CSGRLANTDTQYF.

The CDR3 sequence: CAKPRGRGAMSYTF. CDR3 DNA: TGTGCCAAACCCAGGGGACGTGGGGCTATGAGCTACACCTTC. The chain employs TRBV27 and TRBJ1-2, with D perhaps matching TRBD1 (6 bases). Trimming left V 10 bases short and J 9 bases short, with 24 bases between. The CDR3 is 14 residues long. CDR1 and CDR2 (germline): MNHEY, SMNVEV (reference sequence).

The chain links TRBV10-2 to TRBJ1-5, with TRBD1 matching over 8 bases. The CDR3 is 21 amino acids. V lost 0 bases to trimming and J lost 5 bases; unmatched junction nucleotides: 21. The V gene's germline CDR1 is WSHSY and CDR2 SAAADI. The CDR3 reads CASSESRGGQGPRVIYQPQHF. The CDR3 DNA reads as TGCGCCAGCAGTGAGTCGAGGGGTGGACAGGGACCTCGTGTAATCTATCAGCCCCAGCATTTT.

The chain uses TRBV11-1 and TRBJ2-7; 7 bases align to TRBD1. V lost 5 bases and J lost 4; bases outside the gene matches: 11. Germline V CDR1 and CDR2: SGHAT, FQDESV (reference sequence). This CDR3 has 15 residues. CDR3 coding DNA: TGTGCCAGCAGCCGCCGGGACAGAGGGGAATACGAGCAGTACTTC. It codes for CASSRRDRGEYEQYF.

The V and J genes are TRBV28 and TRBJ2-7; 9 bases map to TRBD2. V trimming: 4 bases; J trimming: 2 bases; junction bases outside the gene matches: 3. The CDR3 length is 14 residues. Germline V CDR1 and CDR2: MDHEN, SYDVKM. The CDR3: CASSYPSGAYEQYF. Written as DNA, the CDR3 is TGTGCCAGCAGTTACCCTAGCGGGGCCTACGAGCAGTACTTC.

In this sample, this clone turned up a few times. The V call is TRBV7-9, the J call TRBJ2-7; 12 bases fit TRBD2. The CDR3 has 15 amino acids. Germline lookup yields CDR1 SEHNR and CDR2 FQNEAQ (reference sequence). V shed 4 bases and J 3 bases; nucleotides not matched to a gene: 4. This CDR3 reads CASSWETSGSYEQYF. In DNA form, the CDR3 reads TGTGCCAGCAGCTGGGAGACTAGCGGGAGCTACGAGCAGTACTTC.

The DNA for the CDR3 is TGCGCCAGCAGCTTGATAGGGGGCGCTGAGGGCTACACCTTC. Translating gives CASSLIGGAEGYTF. The V gene is TRBV5-1, the J gene TRBJ1-2, with 7 nucleotides matching TRBD1. This CDR3 is 14 amino acids long. Germline CDR1 and CDR2: SGHRS and YFSETQ. V was pared by 1 base and J by 8 bases, with 8 bases of the junction left unmatched.

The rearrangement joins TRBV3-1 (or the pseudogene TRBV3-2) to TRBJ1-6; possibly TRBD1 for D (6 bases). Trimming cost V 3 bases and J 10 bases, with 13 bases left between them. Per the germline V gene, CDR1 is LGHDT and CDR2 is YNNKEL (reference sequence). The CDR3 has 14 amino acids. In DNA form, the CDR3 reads TGTGCCAGCAGCCACCAGGGGAATGGGTCACCCCTCCACTTT. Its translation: CASSHQGNGSPLHF.

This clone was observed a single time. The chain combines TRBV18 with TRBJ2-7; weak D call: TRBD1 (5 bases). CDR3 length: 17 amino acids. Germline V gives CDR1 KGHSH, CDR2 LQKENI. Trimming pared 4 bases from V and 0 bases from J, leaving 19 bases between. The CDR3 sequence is CASSRQSPGISSYEQYF. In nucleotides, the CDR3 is TGTGCCAGCTCACGTCAGTCTCCAGGGATCAGCTCCTACGAGCAGTACTTC.

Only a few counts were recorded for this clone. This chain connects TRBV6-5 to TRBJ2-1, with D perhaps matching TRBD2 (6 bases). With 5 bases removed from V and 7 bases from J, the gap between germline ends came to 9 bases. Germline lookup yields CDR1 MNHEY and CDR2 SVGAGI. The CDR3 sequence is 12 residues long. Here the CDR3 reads CASSREWNEQFF. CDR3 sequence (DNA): TGTGCCAGCAGTCGGGAGTGGAATGAGCAGTTCTTC.

CDR3 DNA: TGTGCCAGTAGTTTGCGGGGCGGCACCTATGGCTACACCTTC. Translated: CASSLRGGTYGYTF. This chain joins TRBV19 and TRBJ1-2, with D tentatively TRBD1 (5 bases). The CDR3 runs to 14 residues. The V end was cut by 5 bases, the J end by 4 bases, with 14 bases between. Germline values: CDR1 LNHDA, CDR2 SQIVND (reference sequence). Complete variable domain (other parts from reference TRBV19 and TRBJ1-2): DGGITQSPKYLFRKEGQNVTLSCEQNLNHDAMYWYRQDPGQGLRLIYYSQIVNDFQKGDIAEGYSVSREKKESFPLTVTSAQKNPTAFYLCASSLRGGTYGYTFGSGTRLTVV.

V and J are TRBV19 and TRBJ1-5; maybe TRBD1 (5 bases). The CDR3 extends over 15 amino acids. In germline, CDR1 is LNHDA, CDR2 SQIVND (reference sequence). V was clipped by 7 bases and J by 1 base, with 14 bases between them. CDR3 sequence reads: CASIVGGGSNQPQHF. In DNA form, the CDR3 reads TGTGCCAGTATTGTGGGTGGGGGGAGCAATCAGCCCCAGCATTTT.

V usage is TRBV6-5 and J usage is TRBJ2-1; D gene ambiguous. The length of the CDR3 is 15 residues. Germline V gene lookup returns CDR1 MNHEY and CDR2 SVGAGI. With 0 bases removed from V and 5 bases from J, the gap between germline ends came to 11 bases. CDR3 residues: CASSYSGVAHNEQFF. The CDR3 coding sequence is TGTGCCAGCAGTTACTCCGGAGTAGCCCACAATGAGCAGTTCTTC.

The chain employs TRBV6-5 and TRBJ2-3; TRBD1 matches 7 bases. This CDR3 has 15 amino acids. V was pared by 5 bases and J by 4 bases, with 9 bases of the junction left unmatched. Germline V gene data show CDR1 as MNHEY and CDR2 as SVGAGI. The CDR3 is CASSPRGRNPDTQYF. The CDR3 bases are TGTGCCAGCAGTCCCAGGGGGAGAAACCCAGATACGCAGTATTTT.

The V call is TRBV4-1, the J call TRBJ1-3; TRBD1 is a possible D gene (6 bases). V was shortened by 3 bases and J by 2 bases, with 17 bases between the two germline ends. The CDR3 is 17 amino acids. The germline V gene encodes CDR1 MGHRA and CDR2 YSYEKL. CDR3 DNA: TGCGCCAGCAGCCAGGCGGACAGTCTGGCCCCTGGAAACACCATATATTTT. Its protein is CASSQADSLAPGNTIYF.

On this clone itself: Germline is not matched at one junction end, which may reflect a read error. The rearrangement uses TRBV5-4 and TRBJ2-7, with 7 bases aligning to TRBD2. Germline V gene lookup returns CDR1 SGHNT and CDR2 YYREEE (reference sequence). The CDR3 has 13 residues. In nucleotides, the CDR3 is TGTGCCAGCAGAATGACTAGCTCCTCCGAGCAGTACTTC. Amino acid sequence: CASRMTSSSEQYF.

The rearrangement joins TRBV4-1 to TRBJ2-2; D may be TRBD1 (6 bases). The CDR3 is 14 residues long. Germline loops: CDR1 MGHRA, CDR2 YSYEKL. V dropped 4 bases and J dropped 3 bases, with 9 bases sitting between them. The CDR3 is CASSRRQDTGELFF. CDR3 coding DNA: TGCGCCAGCAGCCGCAGACAGGACACCGGGGAGCTGTTTTTT.

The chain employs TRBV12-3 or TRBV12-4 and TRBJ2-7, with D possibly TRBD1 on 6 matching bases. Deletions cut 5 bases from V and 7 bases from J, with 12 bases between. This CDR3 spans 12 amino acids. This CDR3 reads CASSLIGTEQYF. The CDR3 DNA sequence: TGTGCCAGCAGTCTAATCGGGACAGAGCAGTACTTC.

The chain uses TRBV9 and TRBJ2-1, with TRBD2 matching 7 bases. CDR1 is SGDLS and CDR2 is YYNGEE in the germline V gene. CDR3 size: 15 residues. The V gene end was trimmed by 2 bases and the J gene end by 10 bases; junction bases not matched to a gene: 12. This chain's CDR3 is CASSVSGRDAGEQFF. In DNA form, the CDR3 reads TGTGCCAGCAGCGTTAGTGGGAGGGATGCTGGAGAGCAGTTCTTC.

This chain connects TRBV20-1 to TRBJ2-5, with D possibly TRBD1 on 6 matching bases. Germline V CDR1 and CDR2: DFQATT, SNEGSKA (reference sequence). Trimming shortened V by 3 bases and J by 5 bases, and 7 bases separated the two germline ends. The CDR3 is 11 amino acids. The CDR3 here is CSARQGETQYF. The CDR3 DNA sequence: TGCAGTGCTAGGCAGGGGGAGACCCAGTACTTC.

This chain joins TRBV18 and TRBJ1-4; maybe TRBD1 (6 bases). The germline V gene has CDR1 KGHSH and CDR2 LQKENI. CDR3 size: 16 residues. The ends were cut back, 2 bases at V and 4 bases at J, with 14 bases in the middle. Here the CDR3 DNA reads TGTGCCAGCTCACCAAGTTCGCCCAGGGGTAATGAAAAACTGTTTTTT. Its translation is CASSPSSPRGNEKLFF.